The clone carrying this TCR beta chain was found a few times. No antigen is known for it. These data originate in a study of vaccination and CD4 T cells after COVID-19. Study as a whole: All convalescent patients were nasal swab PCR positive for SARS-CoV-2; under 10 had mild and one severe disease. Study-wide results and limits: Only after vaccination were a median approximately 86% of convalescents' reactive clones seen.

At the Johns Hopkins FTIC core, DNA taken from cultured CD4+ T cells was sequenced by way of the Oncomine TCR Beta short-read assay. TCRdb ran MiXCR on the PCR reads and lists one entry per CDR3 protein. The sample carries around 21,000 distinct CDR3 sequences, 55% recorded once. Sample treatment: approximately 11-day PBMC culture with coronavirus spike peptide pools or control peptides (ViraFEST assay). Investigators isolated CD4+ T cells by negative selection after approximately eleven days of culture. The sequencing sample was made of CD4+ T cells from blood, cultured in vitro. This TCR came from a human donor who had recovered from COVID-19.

In DNA, the CDR3 is TGTGCCAGCAGCAAAGGACTAGCGGGAGCTACCGGCTACGAGCAGTACTTC. Translating gives CASSKGLAGATGYEQYF. V and J are TRBV5-4 and TRBJ2-7, with 13 bases identical to TRBD2. CDR1 is SGHNT and CDR2 is YYREEE in the germline V gene (reference sequence). Germline trimming cut 4 bases from V and 3 bases from J; bases unmatched to any gene: 10. The CDR3 loop spans 17 amino acids.